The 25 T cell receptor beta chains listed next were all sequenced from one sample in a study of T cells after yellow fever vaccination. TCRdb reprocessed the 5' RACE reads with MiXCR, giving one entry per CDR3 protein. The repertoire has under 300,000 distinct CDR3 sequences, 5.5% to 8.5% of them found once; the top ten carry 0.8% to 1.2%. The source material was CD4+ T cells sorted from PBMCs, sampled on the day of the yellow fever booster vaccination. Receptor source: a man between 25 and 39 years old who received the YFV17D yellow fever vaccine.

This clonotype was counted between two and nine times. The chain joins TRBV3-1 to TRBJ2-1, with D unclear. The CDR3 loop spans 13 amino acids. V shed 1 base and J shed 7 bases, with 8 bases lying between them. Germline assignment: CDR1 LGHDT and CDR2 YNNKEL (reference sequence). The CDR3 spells CASSQGWGNEQFF. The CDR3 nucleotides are TGTGCCAGCAGCCAAGGGTGGGGAAATGAGCAGTTCTTC.

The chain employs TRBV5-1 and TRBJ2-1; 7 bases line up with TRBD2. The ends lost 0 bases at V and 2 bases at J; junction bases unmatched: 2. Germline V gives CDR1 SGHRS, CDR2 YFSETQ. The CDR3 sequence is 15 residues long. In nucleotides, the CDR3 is TGCGCCAGCAGCTTGGGGGGACTAACCTACAATGAGCAGTTCTTC. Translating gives CASSLGGLTYNEQFF. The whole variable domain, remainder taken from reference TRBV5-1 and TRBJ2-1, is KAGVTQTPRYLIKTRGQQVTLSCSPISGHRSVSWYQQTPGQGLQFLFEYFSETQRNKGNFPGRFSGRQFSNSRSEMNVSTLELGDSALYLCASSLGGLTYNEQFFGPGTRLTVL.

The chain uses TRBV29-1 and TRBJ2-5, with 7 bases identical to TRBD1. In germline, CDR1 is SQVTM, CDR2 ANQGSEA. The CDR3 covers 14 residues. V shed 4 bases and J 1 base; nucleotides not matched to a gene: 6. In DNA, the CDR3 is TGCAGCGTTGCCGGGCACAGGGGCCAAGAGACCCAGTACTTC. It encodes CSVAGHRGQETQYF.

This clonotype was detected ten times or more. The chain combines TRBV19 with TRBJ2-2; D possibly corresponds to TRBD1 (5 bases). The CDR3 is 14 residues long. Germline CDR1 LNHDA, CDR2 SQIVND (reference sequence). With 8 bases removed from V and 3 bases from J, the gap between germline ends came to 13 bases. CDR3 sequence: CASGTGVDTGELFF. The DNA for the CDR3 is TGTGCCAGTGGCACAGGAGTAGACACCGGGGAGCTGTTTTTT.

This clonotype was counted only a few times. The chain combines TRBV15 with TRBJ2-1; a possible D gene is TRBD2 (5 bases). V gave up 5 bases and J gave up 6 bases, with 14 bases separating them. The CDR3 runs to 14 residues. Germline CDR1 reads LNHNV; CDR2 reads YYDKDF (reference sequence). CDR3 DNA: TGTGCCACCAGCGACCGGACTCCCCCCAATGAGCAGTTCTTC. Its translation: CATSDRTPPNEQFF.

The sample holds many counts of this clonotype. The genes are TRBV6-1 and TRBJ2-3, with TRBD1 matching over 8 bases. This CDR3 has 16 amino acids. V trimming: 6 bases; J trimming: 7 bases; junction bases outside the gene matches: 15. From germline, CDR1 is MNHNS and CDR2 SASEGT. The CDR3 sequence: CASRLQGGPLGHTQYF. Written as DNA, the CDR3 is TGTGCCAGCAGACTACAGGGGGGTCCACTTGGGCATACGCAGTATTTT.

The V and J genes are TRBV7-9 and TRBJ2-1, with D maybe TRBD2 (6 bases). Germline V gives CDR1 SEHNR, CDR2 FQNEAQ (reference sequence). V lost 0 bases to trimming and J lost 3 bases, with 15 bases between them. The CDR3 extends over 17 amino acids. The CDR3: CASSLAWGERIYNEQFF. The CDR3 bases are TGTGCCAGCAGCTTAGCGTGGGGGGAGCGAATCTACAATGAGCAGTTCTTC. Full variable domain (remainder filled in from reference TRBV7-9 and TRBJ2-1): DTGVSQNPRHKITKRGQNVTFRCDPISEHNRLYWYRQTLGQGPEFLTYFQNEAQLEKSRLLSDRFSAERPKGSFSTLEIQRTEQGDSAMYLCASSLAWGERIYNEQFFGPGTRLTVL.

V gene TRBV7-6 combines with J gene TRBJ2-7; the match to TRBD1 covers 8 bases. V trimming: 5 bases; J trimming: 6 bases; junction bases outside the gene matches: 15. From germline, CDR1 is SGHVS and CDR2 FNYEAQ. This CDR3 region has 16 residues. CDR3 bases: TGTGCCAGCAGCGCCGGGACAGGCCTCCGCCGTTTCGAGCAGTACTTC. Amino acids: CASSAGTGLRRFEQYF.

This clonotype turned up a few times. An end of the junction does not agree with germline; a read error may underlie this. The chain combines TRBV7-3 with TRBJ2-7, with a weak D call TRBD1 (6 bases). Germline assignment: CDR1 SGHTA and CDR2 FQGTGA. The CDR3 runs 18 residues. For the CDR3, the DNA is TGTGCCAGCAGCTTACCGGACAGCGAACATACCGACAGCGAACATACTAGTTGG. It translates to CASSLPDSEHTDSEHTSW.

CDR3 DNA sequence: TGTGCCATCAGTCGCGGAGCCCCGGGGGGAGAGACCCAGTACTTC. It translates to CAISRGAPGGETQYF. The genes are TRBV10-3 and TRBJ2-5; TRBD2 matches 7 bases. The CDR3 is made up of 15 amino acids. Trimming removed 5 bases from V and 4 bases from J; junction bases left unmatched: 10. The germline V gene has CDR1 ENHRY and CDR2 SYGVKD.

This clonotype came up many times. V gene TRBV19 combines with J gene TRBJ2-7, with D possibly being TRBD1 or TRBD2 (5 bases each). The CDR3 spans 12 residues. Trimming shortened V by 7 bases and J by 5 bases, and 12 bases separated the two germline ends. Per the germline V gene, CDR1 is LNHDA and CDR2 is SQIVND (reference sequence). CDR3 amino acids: CASTPSGHEQYF. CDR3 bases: TGTGCCAGTACTCCCTCGGGACACGAGCAGTACTTC.

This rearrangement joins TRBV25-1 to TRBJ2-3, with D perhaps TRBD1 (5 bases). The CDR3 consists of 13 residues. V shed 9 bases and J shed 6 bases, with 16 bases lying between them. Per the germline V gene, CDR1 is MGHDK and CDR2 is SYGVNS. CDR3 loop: CASGQGYADTQYF. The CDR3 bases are TGTGCCAGTGGCCAGGGCTATGCCGATACGCAGTATTTT.

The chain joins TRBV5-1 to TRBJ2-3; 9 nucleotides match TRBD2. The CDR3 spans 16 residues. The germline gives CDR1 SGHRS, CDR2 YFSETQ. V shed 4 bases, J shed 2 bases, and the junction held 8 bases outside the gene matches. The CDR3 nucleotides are TGCGCCAGCAGCATTGCCGAGCGGGGGGTCACAGATACGCAGTATTTT. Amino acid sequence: CASSIAERGVTDTQYF.

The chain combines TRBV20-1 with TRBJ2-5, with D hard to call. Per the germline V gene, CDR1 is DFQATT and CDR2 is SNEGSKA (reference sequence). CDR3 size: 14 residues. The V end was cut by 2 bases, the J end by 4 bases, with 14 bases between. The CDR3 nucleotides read TGCAGTGCTAGACATTTTCGGACCGGAGAGACCCAGTACTTC. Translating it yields CSARHFRTGETQYF.

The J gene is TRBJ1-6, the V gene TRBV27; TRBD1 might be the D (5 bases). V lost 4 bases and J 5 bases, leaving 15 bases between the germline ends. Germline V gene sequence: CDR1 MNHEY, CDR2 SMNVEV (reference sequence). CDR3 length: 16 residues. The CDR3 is CASSSRTRRDNSPLHF. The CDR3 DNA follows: TGTGCCAGCAGTTCCCGGACAAGACGTGATAATTCACCCCTCCACTTT.

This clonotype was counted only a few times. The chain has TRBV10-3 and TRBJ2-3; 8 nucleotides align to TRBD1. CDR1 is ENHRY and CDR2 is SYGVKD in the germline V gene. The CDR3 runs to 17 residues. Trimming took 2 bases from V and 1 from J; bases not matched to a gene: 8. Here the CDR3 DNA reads TGTGCCATCAGTGAGGCAACAGGGGGAGGCCGCACAGATACGCAGTATTTT. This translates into CAISEATGGGRTDTQYF.

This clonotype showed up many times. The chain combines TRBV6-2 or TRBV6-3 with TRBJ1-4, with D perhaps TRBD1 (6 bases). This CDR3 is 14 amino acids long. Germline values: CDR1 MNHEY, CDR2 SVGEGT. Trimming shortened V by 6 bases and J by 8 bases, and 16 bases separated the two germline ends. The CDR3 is CASRGGQRNEKLFF. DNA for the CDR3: TGTGCCAGCAGAGGAGGACAGCGAAACGAAAAACTGTTTTTT.

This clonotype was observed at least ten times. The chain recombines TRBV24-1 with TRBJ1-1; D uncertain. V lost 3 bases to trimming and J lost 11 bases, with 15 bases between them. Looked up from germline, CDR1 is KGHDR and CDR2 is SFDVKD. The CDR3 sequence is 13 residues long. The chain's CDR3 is CATSDRTASVAFF. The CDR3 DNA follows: TGTGCCACCAGTGATCGAACAGCTTCAGTGGCTTTCTTT.

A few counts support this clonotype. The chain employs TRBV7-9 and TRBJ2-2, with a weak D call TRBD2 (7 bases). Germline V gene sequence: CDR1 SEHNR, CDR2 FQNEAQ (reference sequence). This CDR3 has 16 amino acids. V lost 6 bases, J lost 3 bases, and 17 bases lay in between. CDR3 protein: CASRPGAGAHTGELFF. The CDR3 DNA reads TGTGCCAGCAGACCAGGGGCGGGAGCCCACACCGGGGAGCTGTTTTTT.

CDR3 coding DNA: TGTGCCAGTAGTTCCCGGGACGGAAGGTACGAGCAGTACTTC. Its translation: CASSSRDGRYEQYF. The rearrangement joins TRBV19 to TRBJ2-7; D is perhaps TRBD1 or TRBD2 (5 bases each). Germline assignment: CDR1 LNHDA and CDR2 SQIVND (reference sequence). This CDR3 has 14 amino acids. V was shortened by 5 bases and J by 4 bases, with 15 bases between the two germline ends. The full variable domain, with the rest looked up from reference TRBV19 and TRBJ2-7, is DGGITQSPKYLFRKEGQNVTLSCEQNLNHDAMYWYRQDPGQGLRLIYYSQIVNDFQKGDIAEGYSVSREKKESFPLTVTSAQKNPTAFYLCASSSRDGRYEQYFGPGTRLTVT.

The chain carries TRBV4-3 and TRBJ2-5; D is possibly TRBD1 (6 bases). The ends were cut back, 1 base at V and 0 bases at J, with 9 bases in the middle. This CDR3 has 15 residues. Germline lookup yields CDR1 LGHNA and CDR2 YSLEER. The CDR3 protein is CASSQGRGYQETQYF. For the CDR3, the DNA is TGCGCCAGCAGCCAAGGAAGGGGGTACCAAGAGACCCAGTACTTC.

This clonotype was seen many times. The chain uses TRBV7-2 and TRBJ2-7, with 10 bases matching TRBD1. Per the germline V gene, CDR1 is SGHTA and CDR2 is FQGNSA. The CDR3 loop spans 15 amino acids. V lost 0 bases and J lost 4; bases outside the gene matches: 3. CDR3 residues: CASSLAGQGRYEQYF. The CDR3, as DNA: TGTGCCAGCAGCTTAGCGGGACAGGGGCGTTACGAGCAGTACTTC.

CDR3 residues: CASSMRPSGNRPGTQYF. CDR3 coding DNA: TGTGCCAGTAGTATGCGACCTAGCGGGAACCGTCCGGGTACGCAGTATTTT. The chain joins TRBV19 to TRBJ2-3, with 9 positions matching TRBD2. The V segment lost 3 bases and the J segment 8 bases; nucleotides outside the gene matches: 15. CDR3 length: 17 residues. CDR1 is LNHDA, CDR2 SQIVND, per germline (reference sequence).

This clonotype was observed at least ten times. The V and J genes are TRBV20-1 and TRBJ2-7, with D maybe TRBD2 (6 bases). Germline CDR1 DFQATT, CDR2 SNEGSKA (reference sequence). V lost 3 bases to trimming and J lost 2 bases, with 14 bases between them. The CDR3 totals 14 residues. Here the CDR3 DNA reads TGCAGTGCTAGGCGGGACTCCTTCACCTACGAGCAGTACTTC. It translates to CSARRDSFTYEQYF.

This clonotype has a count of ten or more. CDR3 coding DNA: TGTGCCAGCAGCTTAATCCACGCGACAGATACGCAGTATTTT. The encoded protein is CASSLIHATDTQYF. This chain connects TRBV7-2 to TRBJ2-3; D is undetermined. V lost 2 bases and J 3 bases, leaving 9 bases between the germline ends. CDR3 length equals 14 residues. CDR1 is SGHTA, CDR2 FQGNSA, per germline. The complete variable domain, with remaining parts taken from reference TRBV7-2 and TRBJ2-3, reads GAGVSQSPSNKVTEKGKDVELRCDPISGHTALYWYRQSLGQGLEFLIYFQGNSAPDKSGLPSDRFSAERTGGSVSTLTIQRTQQEDSAVYLCASSLIHATDTQYFGPGTRLTVL.